This TCR beta chain is drawn from a study of blood T cell repertoires in COVID-19. About the research overall: Spain, Italy and the United States supplied samples that represented acute and convalescent COVID-19. Sources were T cells, B-cell-depleted T cells, or PBMCs; the material itself was cDNA or gDNA.

In the authors' methods: Scientists estimated how many nucleated cells there were by amplifying reference gene primers. The table came from immunoSEQ multiplex PCR; TCRdb's copy has only in-frame clones and leaves some out. V and J calls and clone size are those listed in that table; D and trimming were worked out from the DNA. The data contain around 40,000 clones, around 77% of them singletons. Germline-derived CDR1 and CDR2 are ENHRY and SYGVKD. CDR3 length: 10 amino acids. Between the trimmed V and J ends, which lost 10 bases and 3 bases, there was a span of 7 bases. V usage is TRBV10-3 and J usage is TRBJ2-7; weak D call: TRBD1 (6 bases). Sequences were obtained from peripheral blood. This clonotype was obtained from a man older than 75 with active or convalescent COVID-19. In DNA form, the CDR3 reads TGTGCCACAGGGGACTACGAGCAGTACTTC. The encoded protein is CATGDYEQYF.